The text below deals with one T cell receptor beta chain. Antigen specificity is unknown. This CDR3 spans 17 amino acids. The germline CDR1 and CDR2 sequences are WNHNN and SYGVQD (reference sequence). The V and J ends lost 0 bases and 4 bases respectively, with 18 bases between them. RNA transcripts were the template, and TCR beta CDR3 regions were amplified from them. First-round RT-PCR employed HTBI primers, with a second-round multiplex PCR after it. TCRdb fed the multiplex PCR reads into MiXCR, producing one record per CDR3 protein. The sample consists of 650,000 to 900,000 distinct CDR3 sequences, 35% to 50% of them appearing once. The data stem from a study of Graves' ophthalmopathy and Graves' hyperthyroidism. General study results and limits: Most thyroid clonotypes with frequency above 0.001 were detected in blood too.

Moderate-to-severe activity, CAS ≥3, NOSPECS ≥4 and a duration under 3 months were seen in donors with ophthalmopathy. Exclusion criteria comprised other autoimmune diseases, uncontrolled infections, pregnancy or lactation in patients. The V gene is TRBV10-1, the J gene TRBJ1-2; perhaps TRBD1 as D (5 bases). The sample consisted of peripheral blood. This sequence originates from an adult man with Graves' ophthalmopathy. The CDR3 DNA sequence: TGCGCCAGCAGTGAGTCTCCGGCAGGGCATGGATCCTATGGCTACACCTTC. This translates into CASSESPAGHGSYGYTF.